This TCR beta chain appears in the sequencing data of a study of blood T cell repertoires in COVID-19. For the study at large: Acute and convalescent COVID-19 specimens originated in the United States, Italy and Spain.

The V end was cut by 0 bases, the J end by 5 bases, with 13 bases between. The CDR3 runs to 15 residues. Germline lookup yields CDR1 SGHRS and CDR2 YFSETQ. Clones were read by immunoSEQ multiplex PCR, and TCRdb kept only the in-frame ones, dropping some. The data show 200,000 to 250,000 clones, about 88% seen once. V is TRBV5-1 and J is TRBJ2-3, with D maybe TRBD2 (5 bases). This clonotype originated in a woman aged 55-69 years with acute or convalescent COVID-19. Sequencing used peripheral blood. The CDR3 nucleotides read TGCGCCAGCAGCTTGGCCCCTAGCTACCTAGATACGCAGTATTTT. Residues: CASSLAPSYLDTQYF.